One sample yielded the 7 T cell receptor beta chains listed below, sequenced in a study of T cells after yellow fever vaccination. TCRdb called the 5' RACE reads again in MiXCR, with one record for every CDR3 protein. The table includes tens of thousands of distinct CDR3 sequences, approximately 7% detected once. The sample in question was CD8+ T cells sorted from PBMCs, obtained roughly seven weeks after the first yellow fever vaccination. Receptors originate from a man between 18 and 29 years old who received the YFV17D yellow fever vaccine.

This clonotype was seen repeatedly, ten times or more. The V and J genes are TRBV12-3 or TRBV12-4 and TRBJ2-1, with D possibly TRBD2 on 6 matching bases. This CDR3 has 14 amino acids. V was clipped by 1 base and J by 6 bases, with 10 bases between them. CDR3 sequence reads: CASSLGGRGNEQFF. The CDR3 coding sequence is TGTGCCAGCAGTTTAGGCGGGCGGGGCAATGAGCAGTTCTTC.

This clonotype was observed at least ten times. The rearrangement uses TRBV5-4 and TRBJ2-7; D is ambiguous. This CDR3 spans 13 amino acids. V dropped 4 bases and J dropped 0 bases, with 8 bases sitting between them. Germline V gives CDR1 SGHNT, CDR2 YYREEE (reference sequence). CDR3 bases: TGTGCCAGCAGCGTTGGACCCTCCTACGAGCAGTACTTC. Residues: CASSVGPSYEQYF.

This clonotype was found many times. The chain couples TRBV7-9 to TRBJ2-7, with D perhaps matching TRBD2 (6 bases). CDR1 is SEHNR and CDR2 is FQNEAQ in the germline V gene (reference sequence). This CDR3 comprises 14 residues. V shed 4 bases and J shed 3 bases, with 13 bases lying between them. The CDR3 is CASSYSGTFYEQYF. Written as DNA, the CDR3 is TGTGCCAGCAGCTACTCCGGGACTTTCTACGAGCAGTACTTC. Combining the CDR3 with reference TRBV7-9 and TRBJ2-7 gives the whole variable domain DTGVSQNPRHKITKRGQNVTFRCDPISEHNRLYWYRQTLGQGPEFLTYFQNEAQLEKSRLLSDRFSAERPKGSFSTLEIQRTEQGDSAMYLCASSYSGTFYEQYFGPGTRLTVT.

There are a few counts of this clonotype. This chain links TRBV7-8 with TRBJ1-2; D is uncertain. CDR1 and CDR2 (germline): SGHVS, FQNEAQ. This CDR3 contains 14 residues. Trimming took off 4 bases at V and 3 bases at J, with 12 bases between the two ends. CDR3 protein: CASSSMLGHYGYTF. The CDR3 region has the DNA TGTGCCAGCAGCTCTATGTTGGGTCACTATGGCTACACCTTC.

This clonotype was recorded at least ten times. The chain uses TRBV7-2 and TRBJ1-6; D gene uncertain. The CDR3 extends over 12 amino acids. Germline CDR1 is SGHTA and CDR2 is FQGNSA. V was cut by 1 base and J by 15 bases, with 10 bases left in between. This CDR3 reads CASSLGFQDLHF. DNA of the CDR3: TGTGCCAGCAGCTTAGGATTCCAAGACCTCCACTTT.

CDR3: CASSFPRGEVRSKEGELFF. The CDR3 DNA is TGTGCCAGCAGCTTTCCCCGCGGTGAGGTCAGGTCGAAAGAAGGGGAGCTGTTTTTT. The chain joins TRBV11-2 to TRBJ2-2; D remains unclear. Germline CDR1 is SGHAT and CDR2 is FQNNGV. V shed 3 bases and J shed 8 bases, with 28 bases lying between them. This CDR3 is 19 amino acids long.

There are many counts of this clonotype. The rearrangement uses TRBV29-1 and TRBJ2-2, with D hard to call. CDR1 is SQVTM, CDR2 ANQGSEA, per germline. V lost 3 bases to trimming and J lost 1 base, with 9 bases between them. The CDR3 spans 14 residues. CDR3 amino acids: CSVERPGNTGELFF. The CDR3 nucleotides read TGCAGCGTTGAGAGGCCAGGGAACACCGGGGAGCTGTTTTTT.